The clone carrying this T cell receptor beta chain has a count of ten or more. Its target is unknown. The data were obtained in a study of neurological immune-mediated disorders. Study background: Within the group of approximately 35 multiple sclerosis patients, roughly 30 were relapsing-remitting, while 3 were secondary progressive.

Study-wide points: The absence of any CDR3 amino acid sequence shared by expanded clones across subjects suggests that repertoires were private in all groups. The greatest TCR clonal expansion occurred in HTLV-1-associated myelopathy and the least in multiple sclerosis, which fell below healthy controls.

The CDR3 covers 16 residues. V shed 3 bases and J shed 0 bases, with 12 bases lying between them. Germline loops: CDR1 MDHEN, CDR2 SYDVKM. 5'RACE with 10-nucleotide random UMIs generated the cDNA. In TCRdb, the 5' RACE reads were re-called with MiXCR into one record per CDR3 protein. The sample has about 55,000 distinct CDR3 sequences, approximately 3.6% seen once; the top ten hold approximately 2%. This TCR was recovered from a woman aged 40 to 50 with multiple sclerosis. This chain links TRBV28 with TRBJ1-5, with D possibly being TRBD1 (5 bases). The sequencing input was CD4+ T cells from blood. The CDR3 nucleotides are TGTGCCAGCAGTTTTTTGGGGGGGGATAGCAATCAGCCCCAGCATTTT. Its translation is CASSFLGGDSNQPQHF.